This T cell receptor (beta chain) was sequenced during a study of cytomegalovirus exposure and HLA in healthy donors. The primer mix had 60 Vbeta and 13 Jbeta primers. TCRdb's table, derived via immunoSEQ multiplex PCR, lists solely in-frame clones and lacks some. The table shows approximately 200,000 clones, with over 70% occurring only once. Study observations and caveats: HLA restriction was apparent for most CMV-associated TCR beta chains in a later analysis. Most TCR beta V segments were productive about 90% or about 30% of the time in an earlier analysis.

The CDR3 covers 16 residues. Per the germline V gene, CDR1 is MRHNA and CDR2 is SNTAGT. Concerning this clone: Its antigen is as yet unknown. One end of the junction fails to match germline, which may point to a read error.

The specimen was PBMCs. This sequence joins TRBV6-4 and TRBJ2-7; weak D call: TRBD2 (7 bases). This TCR came from a woman between 25 and 40 years old in good health and CMV-seropositive. CDR3 bases: TGTGCCAGCACCTCGAGGTGGGGGGGACACCGCCTAATTTTGTGCTTC. It specifies CASTSRWGGHRLILCF.